Following are 9 T cell receptor beta chains from one sample sequenced in a study of CD8 T cells in ankylosing spondylitis. Regarding the study as a whole: Made up of eight highly homologous variants, a TCR beta motif appeared characteristic of ankylosing spondylitis blood.

No antigens are known for them. TCRdb reprocessed the 5' RACE reads via MiXCR and lists one record per CDR3 protein. Of over 700,000 distinct CDR3 sequences listed, 15% to 20% are singletons. Input material: blood, either unsorted or a sorted T cell fraction (not recorded which). The origin of the receptors is a male donor with ankylosing spondylitis.

The sample holds a few counts of this clonotype. This chain connects TRBV4-3 to TRBJ2-3; D gene ambiguous. Between the trimmed V and J ends, which lost 3 bases and 0 bases, there was a span of 4 bases. Looked up from germline, CDR1 is LGHNA and CDR2 is YSLEER. The CDR3 has 13 residues. CDR3 protein: CASSQTSTDTQYF. CDR3 bases: TGCGCCAGCAGCCAGACTAGCACAGATACGCAGTATTTT.

This clonotype has just a few counts. The chain uses TRBV18 and TRBJ1-2; D gene uncertain. Deletions cut 5 bases from V and 7 bases from J, with 11 bases between. This CDR3 comprises 12 residues. Germline V gene lookup returns CDR1 KGHSH and CDR2 LQKENI. The CDR3 DNA sequence: TGTGCCAGCTCAGACGGCCCTCCTGGCTACACCTTC. Encoded protein: CASSDGPPGYTF.

This rearrangement joins TRBV11-2 to TRBJ1-1; tentatively, D is TRBD1 (6 bases). This CDR3 spans 14 amino acids. V lost 4 bases to trimming and J lost 1 base, with 10 bases between them. Germline CDR1 reads SGHAT; CDR2 reads FQNNGV. In DNA form, the CDR3 reads TGTGCCAGCAGCTGGGACAATCGGAACACTGAAGCTTTCTTT. It specifies CASSWDNRNTEAFF.

V and J are TRBV5-1 and TRBJ1-2; TRBD1 matches 7 bases. From germline, CDR1 is SGHRS and CDR2 YFSETQ. This CDR3 comprises 14 residues. With 4 bases clipped from V and 9 bases from J, the junction kept 12 bases outside the gene matches. Here the CDR3 DNA reads TGCGCCAGCAGCACAACTCCAGGGGGTAGGCGCTACACCTTC. Its protein product is CASSTTPGGRRYTF.

In its sample, this clonotype was seen a few times. The V and J genes are TRBV9 and TRBJ1-2; tentative D call: TRBD1 (5 bases). Germline CDR1 and CDR2: SGDLS and YYNGEE. The CDR3 has 16 residues. With 4 bases removed from V and 3 bases from J, the gap between germline ends came to 19 bases. The CDR3 nucleotides are TGTGCCAGCAGCTCACCGGTGGGGGGTCGAGACTATGGCTACACCTTC. Translation: CASSSPVGGRDYGYTF. Complete variable domain (other parts from reference TRBV9 and TRBJ1-2): DSGVTQTPKHLITATGQRVTLRCSPRSGDLSVYWYQQSLDQGLQFLIQYYNGEERAKGNILERFSAQQFPDLHSELNLSSLELGDSALYFCASSSPVGGRDYGYTFGSGTRLTVV.

The chain uses TRBV7-2 and TRBJ2-1; tentatively, D is TRBD1 or TRBD2 (5 bases each). The CDR3 consists of 17 residues. The germline V and J ends were trimmed by 5 bases and 4 bases, with 21 bases remaining between them. The germline V gene encodes CDR1 SGHTA and CDR2 FQGNSA. The CDR3 DNA reads TGTGCCAGCAGCCTTCGGGCTCCAAGAGGGGTTTACAATGAGCAGTTCTTC. Amino acids: CASSLRAPRGVYNEQFF.

This clonotype was observed many times. V and J are TRBV4-1 and TRBJ1-6, with 9 bases identical to TRBD1. V gave up 3 bases and J gave up 9 bases; unmatched junction bases: 6. The germline gives CDR1 MGHRA, CDR2 YSYEKL. The CDR3 length is 15 residues. The chain's CDR3 is CASSQEQGAGSPLHF. The CDR3 nucleotides read TGCGCCAGCAGCCAGGAACAGGGGGCTGGTTCACCCCTCCACTTT.

The chain joins TRBV15 to TRBJ2-7; 8 positions match TRBD1. V was clipped by 3 bases and J by 2 bases; unmatched bases: 6. CDR1 and CDR2 from the germline V gene are LNHNV and YYDKDF (reference sequence). CDR3 size: 15 residues. The DNA of the CDR3 is TGTGCCACCAGCAGGCCGGGACAGGCGGCCTACGAGCAGTACTTC. As protein: CATSRPGQAAYEQYF.

This clonotype showed up just a few times. The chain uses TRBV20-1 and TRBJ2-3, with TRBD2 matching 9 bases. The CDR3 length is 15 residues. V dropped 8 bases and J dropped 2; count of bases not matched to a gene: 11. The germline V gene encodes CDR1 DFQATT and CDR2 SNEGSKA (reference sequence). CDR3 bases: TGCAGTCCGGGGCGAGCGGGGGGTCCCACAGATACGCAGTATTTT. It is translated as CSPGRAGGPTDTQYF.